The entry below gives a single T cell receptor beta chain sequence along with its context. Its antigen remains unidentified. These data belong to a study of cytomegalovirus exposure and HLA in healthy donors. About the research overall: Early released data comprised some 85 million unique TCRs from HLA-typed donors.

Use of 60 Vbeta and 13 Jbeta primers characterized the PCR. The assay was immunoSEQ multiplex PCR, and TCRdb's table has in-frame clones only and misses some. The sample has approximately 130,000 clones, around 85% seen once; the top ten hold over 1.5%. Study-level results: Earlier analysis yielded a pattern in which most TCR beta V segments were productive about 90% or about 30% of the time.

CDR3 size: 15 residues. Trimming shortened V by 4 bases and J by 4 bases, and 14 bases separated the two germline ends. The germline V gene encodes CDR1 MGHDK and CDR2 SYGVNS. This chain links TRBV25-1 with TRBJ2-1; D not resolved. This TCR was recovered from a boy aged 5-17 years in good health and CMV-seronegative. Sequences were obtained from PBMCs. The CDR3 coding sequence is TGTGCCAGCAGTGTTCGTCAGGCGTATTACAATGAGCAGTTCTTC. Translation: CASSVRQAYYNEQFF.